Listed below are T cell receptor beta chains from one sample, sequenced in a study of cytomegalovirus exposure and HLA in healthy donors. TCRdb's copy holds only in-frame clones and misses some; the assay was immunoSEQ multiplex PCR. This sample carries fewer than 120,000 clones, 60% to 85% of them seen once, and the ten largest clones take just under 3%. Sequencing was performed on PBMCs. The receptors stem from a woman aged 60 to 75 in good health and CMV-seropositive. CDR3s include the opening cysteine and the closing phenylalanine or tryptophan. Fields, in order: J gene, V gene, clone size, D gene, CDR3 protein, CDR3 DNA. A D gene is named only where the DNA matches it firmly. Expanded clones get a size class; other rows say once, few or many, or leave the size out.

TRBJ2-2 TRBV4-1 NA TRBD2 CASSHFRGLAGGRRTGELFF TGCGCCAGCAGCCATTTCCGGGGGCTAGCGGGAGGACGTCGGACCGGGGAGCTGTTTTTT
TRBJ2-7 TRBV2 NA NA CARGGADFYEQYF TGTGCCAGGGGCGGGGCGGATTTCTACGAGCAGTACTTC
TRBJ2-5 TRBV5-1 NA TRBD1 CASSSGQLQETQYF TGCGCCAGCAGCTCGGGACAGCTCCAAGAGACCCAGTACTTC
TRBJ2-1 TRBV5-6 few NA CASSLGQKDEQFF TGTGCCAGCAGCTTGGGACAGAAGGATGAGCAGTTCTTC
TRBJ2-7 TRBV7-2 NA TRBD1 CASSLKVRQGVSYEQYF TGTGCCAGCAGCTTAAAAGTTCGACAGGGGGTCTCCTACGAGCAGTACTTC
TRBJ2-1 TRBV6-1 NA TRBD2 CASSELAGLAGGAAYNEQFF TGTGCCAGCAGTGAATTAGCGGGACTAGCGGGAGGGGCCGCCTACAATGAGCAGTTCTTC
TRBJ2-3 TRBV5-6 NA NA CASSPRVLQGDTQYF TGTGCCAGCAGCCCCAGGGTCCTCCAAGGGGATACGCAGTATTTT
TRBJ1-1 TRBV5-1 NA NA CASSLEYGRNTEAFF TGCGCCAGCAGCTTGGAGTATGGCCGTAACACTGAAGCTTTCTTT
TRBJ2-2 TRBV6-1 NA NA CASSYMFSAGELFF TGTGCCAGCAGTTATATGTTCTCCGCCGGGGAGCTGTTTTTT
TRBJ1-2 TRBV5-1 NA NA CASSFDSEYGYTF TGCGCCAGCAGCTTCGACAGTGAGTATGGCTACACCTTC
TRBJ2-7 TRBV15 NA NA CATSPPGAYEQYF TGTGCCACCAGCCCTCCGGGAGCGTACGAGCAGTACTTC
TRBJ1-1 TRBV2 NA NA CASSLLQVSGAEAFF TGTGCCAGCAGTTTACTACAGGTCTCCGGAGCTGAAGCTTTCTTT
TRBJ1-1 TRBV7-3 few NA CASSFRRGAYEAFF TGTGCCAGCAGCTTTCGTCGGGGGGCATATGAAGCTTTCTTT
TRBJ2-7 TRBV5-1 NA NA CASLDRVYEQYF TGCGCCAGCCTGGACAGAGTCTACGAGCAGTACTTC
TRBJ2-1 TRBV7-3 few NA CASSPQGYNEQFF TGTGCCAGCAGCCCACAGGGTTACAATGAGCAGTTCTTC
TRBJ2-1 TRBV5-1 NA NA CASSLSGPPYNEQFF TGCGCCAGCAGCTTGAGCGGTCCCCCCTACAATGAGCAGTTCTTC
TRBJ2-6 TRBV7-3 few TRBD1 CASSFPPGQGLSGANVLTF TGTGCCAGCAGCTTTCCCCCGGGACAGGGGTTGTCTGGGGCCAACGTCCTGACTTTC
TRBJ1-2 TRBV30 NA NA CAWSGPGNYGYTF TGTGCCTGGAGTGGTCCCGGGAACTATGGCTACACCTTC
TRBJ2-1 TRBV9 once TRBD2 CASSKTSGRFNEQFF TGTGCCAGCAGCAAAACTAGCGGGAGATTCAATGAGCAGTTCTTC
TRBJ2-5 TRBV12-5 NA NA CASGSGGETQYF TGTGCTAGTGGATCCGGGGGAGAGACCCAGTACTTC
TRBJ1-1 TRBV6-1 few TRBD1 CASSPPQGFAEAFF TGTGCCAGCAGTCCCCCACAGGGGTTCGCTGAAGCTTTCTTT
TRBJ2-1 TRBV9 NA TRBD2 CASSETSGWSWNEQFF TGTGCCAGCAGTGAAACTAGCGGATGGTCTTGGAATGAGCAGTTCTTC
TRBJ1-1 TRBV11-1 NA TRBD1 CASSRGQGGTEAFF TGTGCCAGCAGTCGAGGACAGGGTGGGACTGAAGCTTTCTTT
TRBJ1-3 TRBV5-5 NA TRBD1 CASSLQGSSGNTIYF TGTGCCAGCAGCTTACAGGGGAGTTCTGGAAACACCATATATTTT
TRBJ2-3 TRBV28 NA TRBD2 CASTPLGGTSTDTQYF TGTGCCAGCACCCCACTCGGGGGGACTAGCACAGATACGCAGTATTTT
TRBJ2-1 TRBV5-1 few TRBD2 CASSSTSGRPNSYNEQFF TGCGCCAGCAGCTCGACTAGCGGGAGGCCCAACTCCTACAATGAGCAGTTCTTC
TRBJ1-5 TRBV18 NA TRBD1 CASSRDRGDQPQHF TGTGCCAGCTCACGGGACAGGGGTGATCAGCCCCAGCATTTT
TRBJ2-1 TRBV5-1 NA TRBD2 CASSFGLAKYNEQFF TGCGCCAGCAGCTTCGGACTAGCGAAGTACAATGAGCAGTTCTTC
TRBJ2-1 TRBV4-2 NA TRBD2 CASSQAASGSSYNEQFF TGTGCCAGCAGCCAAGCCGCTAGCGGGAGCTCCTACAATGAGCAGTTCTTC
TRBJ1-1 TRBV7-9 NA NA CASSFTQDSEAFF TGTGCCAGCAGCTTCACCCAGGACTCTGAAGCTTTCTTT
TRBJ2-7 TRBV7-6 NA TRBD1 CASSPWTGQDEQYF TGTGCCAGCAGCCCCTGGACAGGTCAAGACGAGCAGTACTTC
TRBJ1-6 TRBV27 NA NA CASSSQGRLGSPLHF TGTGCCAGCAGTTCACAGGGAAGACTTGGGTCACCCCTCCACTTT
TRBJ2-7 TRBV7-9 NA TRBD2 CSSSFSLGLAGDNEQYF TGTTCCAGCAGCTTTTCGCTCGGACTAGCGGGGGACAACGAGCAGTACTTC
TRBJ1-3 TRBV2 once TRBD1 CASSDVGKGAGNTIYF TGTGCCAGCAGTGATGTTGGGAAGGGGGCCGGAAACACCATATATTTT
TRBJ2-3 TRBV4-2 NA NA CASSQDREGTDTQYF TGTGCCAGCAGCCAAGATAGAGAGGGCACAGATACGCAGTATTTT
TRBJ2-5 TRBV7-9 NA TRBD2 CASSLLAGQETQYF TGTGCCAGCAGCTTACTAGCGGGCCAAGAGACCCAGTACTTC
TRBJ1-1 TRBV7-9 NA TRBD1 CASSSQGASEAFF TGTGCCAGCAGCTCCCAGGGGGCTTCTGAAGCTTTCTTT
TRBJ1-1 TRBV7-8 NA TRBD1 CASSIHRGDMNTEAFF TGTGCCAGCAGCATTCACAGGGGGGACATGAACACTGAAGCTTTCTTT
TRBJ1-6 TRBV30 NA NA CASHQGGNSPLHF TGTGCCTCCCATCAGGGTGGGAATTCACCCCTCCACTTT
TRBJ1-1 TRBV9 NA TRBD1 CASSVEPGGTEAFF TGTGCCAGCAGCGTAGAACCAGGGGGTACTGAAGCTTTCTTT
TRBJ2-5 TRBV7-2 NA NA CASSFSGYQETQYF TGTGCCAGCAGCTTCAGCGGTTATCAGGAGACCCAGTACTTC
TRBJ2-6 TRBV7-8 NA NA CASSRGLGSGANVLTF TGTGCCAGCAGCCGCGGTTTGGGCTCTGGGGCCAACGTCCTGACTTTC
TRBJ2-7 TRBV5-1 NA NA CASSFYSSAGLSSYEQYF TGCGCCAGCAGCTTCTACTCCTCAGCGGGCCTCAGCTCCTACGAGCAGTACTTC
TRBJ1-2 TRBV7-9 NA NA CASSSLYGYTF TGTGCCAGCAGCTCCTTGTATGGCTACACCTTC
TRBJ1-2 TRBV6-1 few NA CASSGGAVGYTF TGTGCCAGCAGTGGGGGCGCGGTAGGCTACACCTTC
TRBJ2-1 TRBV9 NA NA CASSATDSLYNEQFF TGTGCCAGCAGCGCCACCGACAGTCTCTACAATGAGCAGTTCTTC
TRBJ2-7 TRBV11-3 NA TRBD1 CASSFSGTASYEQYF TGTGCCAGCAGCTTCTCCGGGACAGCTTCCTACGAGCAGTACTTC
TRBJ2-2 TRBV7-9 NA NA CSSTFAGELFF TGTTCCAGCACATTTGCCGGGGAGCTGTTTTTT
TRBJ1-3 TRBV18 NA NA CASSPRLSTSGNTIYF TGTGCCAGCTCACCACGGCTCAGTACCTCTGGAAACACCATATATTTT
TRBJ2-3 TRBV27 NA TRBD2 CASSIRGKSGTYTDTQYF TGTGCCAGCAGTATTCGGGGGAAAAGCGGGACTTACACAGATACGCAGTATTTT
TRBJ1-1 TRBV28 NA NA CASSFQFSGTEAFF TGTGCCAGCAGTTTCCAATTTAGTGGCACTGAAGCTTTCTTT
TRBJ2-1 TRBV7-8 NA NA CASSGWSMDEQFF TGTGCCAGCAGTGGGTGGAGCATGGATGAGCAGTTCTTC
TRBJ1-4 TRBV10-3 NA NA CATTAATNEKLFF TGTGCCACTACAGCTGCAACTAATGAAAAACTGTTTTTT
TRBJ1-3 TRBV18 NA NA CASSPFRPSNRDSGNTIYF TGTGCCAGCTCACCCTTTCGGCCGAGTAACCGGGACTCTGGAAACACCATATATTTT